This is a list of T cell receptor beta chains from one sample in a study of shared clonotypes between healthy human individuals. This table comes from immunoSEQ multiplex PCR, and its TCRdb copy is limited to in-frame clones, with some not included. Of about 2.1 million clones listed, more than 85% were seen once; the top ten hold more than 1.5%. The source material was naive CD8+ T cells from PBMCs. These receptors originate from a man younger than 35 in good health. Some clones in this sample may be carry-over from other donors' samples. CDR3s include the opening cysteine and the closing phenylalanine or tryptophan. D genes are given only for firm matches. A row's size may be missing; if present it is once, few, many or a size class.

TRBJ2-7	TRBV11-2	.	.	TGTGCCAGCAGCTTAGTCTCCTACGAGCAGTACTTC	CASSLVSYEQYF
TRBJ2-7	TRBV7-9	.	.	TGTGCCAGCAGCTCGGCAGGAACCTACGAGCAGTACTTC	CASSSAGTYEQYF
TRBJ2-7	TRBV4-3	.	TRBD2	TGCGCCAGCAGCCAACTCGGACTAGAGAGCTACGAGCAGTACTTC	CASSQLGLESYEQYF
TRBJ2-3	TRBV27	.	.	TGTGCCAGCAGCCAGGGTGCAGATACGCAGTATTTT	CASSQGADTQYF
TRBJ2-7	TRBV6-5	.	.	TGTGCCAGCAGTTACTTCGGGGACCCGGCCTACGAGCAGTACTTC	CASSYFGDPAYEQYF
TRBJ2-1	TRBV27	.	TRBD2	TGTGCCAGCAGTATATGGTGGGGGACTAGCGGGAATGAGCAGTTCTTC	CASSIWWGTSGNEQFF
TRBJ1-1	TRBV5-4	.	TRBD1	TGTGCCAGCAGCTCAGGGACAGTCCTCATGAACACTGAAGCTTTCTTT	CASSSGTVLMNTEAFF
TRBJ2-5	TRBV4-3	.	.	TGCGCCAGCAGCCCGGGCGGTTTTGAGACCCAGTACTTC	CASSPGGFETQYF
TRBJ2-7	TRBV29-1	.	TRBD1	TGCAGCGTCCGATCCAGGGACAGGGTTTACGAGCAGTACTTC	CSVRSRDRVYEQYF
TRBJ1-3	TRBV6-1	.	TRBD1	TGTGCCAGCAGCGAACGACAGGGGGCGGGAAACACCATATATTTT	CASSERQGAGNTIYF
TRBJ1-2	TRBV28	.	TRBD1	TGTGCCAGCAGTGCCCCAGACAGGGAGAGTAACTATGGCTACACCTTC	CASSAPDRESNYGYTF
TRBJ2-5	TRBV13	.	.	TGTGCCAGCAGCTCCCCGGCCGACGAGGAGACCCAGTACTTC	CASSSPADEETQYF
TRBJ2-1	TRBV7-9	once	TRBD2	TGTGCCAGCAGCTTAGATACGGGAGGTGTCCATGAGCAGTTCTTC	CASSLDTGGVHEQFF
TRBJ2-1	TRBV4-2	.	.	TGTGCCAGCAGCCAAGTGGGCCCAACTAGTGAGCAGTTCTTC	CASSQVGPTSEQFF
TRBJ2-7	TRBV7-9	.	.	TGTGCCAGCAGCTCCGACGAGCAGTACTTC	CASSSDEQYF
TRBJ1-5	TRBV28	.	TRBD1	TGTGCCAGCAGTTTCCCGGACAGGGATCAGCCCCAGCATTTT	CASSFPDRDQPQHF
TRBJ2-1	TRBV27	.	TRBD2	TGTGCCAGCAGTACTAGCGGGAGGGTGGGCAATGAGCAGTTCTTC	CASSTSGRVGNEQFF
TRBJ2-5	TRBV11-2	.	TRBD2	TGTGCCAGCAGCTCGGGAGTTTGGACGGGGGGCCAAGAGACCCAGTACTTC	CASSSGVWTGGQETQYF
TRBJ2-1	TRBV19	.	TRBD1	TGTGCCAGTAGCCCCGACAGGGGGTCCTACAATGAGCAGTTCTTC	CASSPDRGSYNEQFF
TRBJ2-2	TRBV2	.	.	TGTGCCAGCCAGGACGGAAACACCGGGGAGCTGTTTTTT	CASQDGNTGELFF
TRBJ2-7	TRBV18	.	TRBD1	TGTGCCAGCTCACCACGGGCCGGGACAGATTACGAGCAGTACTTC	CASSPRAGTDYEQYF
TRBJ1-4	TRBV27	once	TRBD1	TGTGCCAGCAGTCCGGGACAGGGTATGACGGCTAGTGAAAAACTGTTTTTT	CASSPGQGMTASEKLFF
TRBJ2-2	TRBV11-2	.	.	TGTGCCAGCAGCCCCCGAACAGTGAACACCGGGGAGCTGTTTTTT	CASSPRTVNTGELFF
TRBJ2-7	TRBV30	.	.	TGTGCCTGGCGGGACGGCTCCTACGAGCAGTACTTC	CAWRDGSYEQYF
TRBJ1-1	TRBV30	.	.	TGTGCCTGGACGGCAGGCGTTGAAGCTTTCTTT	CAWTAGVEAFF
TRBJ2-7	TRBV9	.	TRBD2	TGTGCCAGCAGCGTCGGCCAGCGGGGCTACGAGCAGTACTTC	CASSVGQRGYEQYF
TRBJ2-7	TRBV7-2	.	.	TGTGCCAGCAGCGGACCGGGATTTAATAGCTACGAGCAGTACTTC	CASSGPGFNSYEQYF
TRBJ1-1	TRBV19	.	.	TGTGCCAGTAGTATACGGCGGCAGAAATATAACACTGAAGCTTTCTTT	CASSIRRQKYNTEAFF
TRBJ2-1	TRBV4-1	.	.	TGCGCCAGCAGCCAAGTGAGGTTCAATGAGCAGTTCTTC	CASSQVRFNEQFF
TRBJ1-1	TRBV13	.	.	TGTGCCAGCAGCGCCCGGAGGAGTGAAGCTTTCTTT	CASSARRSEAFF
TRBJ1-4	TRBV27	.	.	TGTGCCAGCAGTTGGGGCCGAATGGGGGAAAAACTGTTTTTT	CASSWGRMGEKLFF
TRBJ2-7	TRBV4-1	.	TRBD2	TGCGCCAGCAGCCAAGGGACTAGCGGGAGTGCACTGTACGAGCAGTACTTC	CASSQGTSGSALYEQYF
TRBJ1-5	TRBV27	.	.	TGTGCCAGCAGTTTATCGATCGGGGGCAATCAGCCCCAGCATTTT	CASSLSIGGNQPQHF
TRBJ2-7	TRBV5-6	.	.	TGTGCCAGCAGCTCCACCTTTCAGGCGCACTACGAGCAGTACTTC	CASSSTFQAHYEQYF
TRBJ2-3	TRBV20-1	.	.	TGCAAGAGAAGGCATTTTACGCAGTATTTT	CKRRHFTQYF
TRBJ2-7	TRBV7-9	.	.	TGTGCCAGCAGCGGGGCAGGGCTCTACGAGCAGTACTTC	CASSGAGLYEQYF
TRBJ2-5	TRBV27	.	.	TGTGCCAGCAGTTTAACCCCCGGCAGGGGAGAGACCCAGTACTTC	CASSLTPGRGETQYF
TRBJ1-1	TRBV7-6	once	.	TGTGCCAGCAGCTCGCAGGGTCCAACGGGAACTGAAGCTTTCTTT	CASSSQGPTGTEAFF
TRBJ2-7	TRBV6-5	once	.	TGTGCCAGCACTACGGGGCCGCCGGGCGACTACGAGCAGTACTTC	CASTTGPPGDYEQYF
TRBJ2-7	TRBV28	.	.	TGTGCCAGCAGAATTACAGGGTCCTACGAGCAGTACTTC	CASRITGSYEQYF
TRBJ1-5	TRBV27	.	.	TGTGCCAGCAGTTTCGGGGGCTATGGCAATCAGCCCCAGCATTTT	CASSFGGYGNQPQHF
TRBJ1-1	TRBV6-6	.	.	TGTGCCAGCATTTTGATAGGGGGGGTTCCTGAAGCTTTCTTT	CASILIGGVPEAFF